The T cell receptor beta chain under discussion was sequenced for a study of cytotoxic CD8 clonotypes in ibrutinib-treated CLL. Across the study: Once patients had received a median about eleven months of treatment, range 6 to 36, response samples were obtained. Study results and caveats: Under therapy, public clonotypes either contracted or stayed stable, and they were uncommon. Clonality went up at the time of ibrutinib response, stayed stable in sustained remission, and later dropped back toward its baseline level at progression.

TCRdb's table, derived via immunoSEQ multiplex PCR, lists solely in-frame clones and lacks some. This repertoire shows more than 110,000 clones, approximately 89% found once; its top ten account for more than 10%. CDR1 MDHEN and CDR2 SYDVKM come from the germline V gene. The V and J ends lost 5 bases and 2 bases respectively, with 15 bases between them. This CDR3 contains 15 residues. Of note for this clone: The antigen is unknown.

The clonotype originates from a human donor with chronic lymphocytic leukemia. The source was PBMCs, collected after 12 months of ibrutinib treatment. J is TRBJ2-5 and V is TRBV28; either TRBD1 or TRBD2 may fit D (7 bases each). CDR3 bases: TGTGCCAGCAGTCCCAGGGGGAGGGGACAAGAGACCCAGTACTTC. It specifies CASSPRGRGQETQYF.